The T cell receptor beta chain under discussion was sequenced for a study of CD8 T cells in ankylosing spondylitis. A single record per CDR3 protein comes from TCRdb applying MiXCR to the 5' RACE reads. The table has about 150,000 distinct CDR3 sequences, roughly 44% seen once. The CDR3 contains 15 residues. Germline assignment: CDR1 SGDLS and CDR2 YYNGEE. As to this clonotype: The junction differs from germline at one of its ends, possibly a read error.

This sequence originates from a male donor with ankylosing spondylitis. The sequenced sample consisted of synovial fluid, either unsorted or a sorted T cell fraction (not recorded which). The chain joins TRBV9 to TRBJ2-1; D gene ambiguous. The CDR3 bases are TGTCCCAGCAGCGTCGGACCCTTTTGGTACAATGAGCAGTTCTTC. Encoded protein: CPSSVGPFWYNEQFF.